Included here is one T cell receptor beta chain sequence, with context. The antigen remains undetermined. The sample originates from a study of T cell responses to AZD1222 COVID-19 vaccine. Second-dose timings of about 4 or about 12 weeks were pooled. Study outcomes and limitations: White British people made up most donors, females outnumbered males, and clonal diversity was possibly underestimated. Spike-specific TCR breadth rose after two AZD1222 doses, and depth rose as well. Dominant CD4 TCR responses targeted spike regions 160-218 and 743-854.

Produced via immunoSEQ multiplex PCR; TCRdb's table is partial and in-frame only. This repertoire shows approximately 150,000 clones, approximately 91% found once; its top ten account for 1.9%. CDR1 and CDR2 from the germline V gene are MNHEY and SMNVEV (reference sequence). The CDR3 has 12 amino acids. The sample consisted of peripheral blood, taken 28 days after the second AZD1222 dose. The receptor comes from an adult who received the AZD1222 COVID-19 vaccine. The rearrangement joins TRBV27 to TRBJ2-7; 9 nucleotides match TRBD1. The DNA of the CDR3 is TGTGCAGCCGGGACAGGGACGTACGAGCAGTACTTC. Its translation: CAAGTGTYEQYF.